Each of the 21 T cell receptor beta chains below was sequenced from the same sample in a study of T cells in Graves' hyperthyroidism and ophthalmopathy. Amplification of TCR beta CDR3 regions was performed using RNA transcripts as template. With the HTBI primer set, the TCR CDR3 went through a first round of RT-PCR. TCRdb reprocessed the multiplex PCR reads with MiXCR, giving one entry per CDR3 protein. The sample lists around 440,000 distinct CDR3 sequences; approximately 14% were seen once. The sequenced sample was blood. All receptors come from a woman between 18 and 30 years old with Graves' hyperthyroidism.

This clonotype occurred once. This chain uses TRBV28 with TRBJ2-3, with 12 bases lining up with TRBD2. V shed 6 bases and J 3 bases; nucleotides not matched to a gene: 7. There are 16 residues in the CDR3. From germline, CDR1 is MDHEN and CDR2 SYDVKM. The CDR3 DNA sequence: TGTGCCAGCAGAAGGACTAGCGGGACGGTGACAGATACGCAGTATTTT. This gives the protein CASRRTSGTVTDTQYF. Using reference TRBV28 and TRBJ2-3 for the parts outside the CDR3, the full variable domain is DVKVTQSSRYLVKRTGEKVFLECVQDMDHENMFWYRQDPGLGLRLIYFSYDVKMKEKGDIPEGYSVSREKKERFSLILESASTNQTSMYLCASRRTSGTVTDTQYFGPGTRLTVL.

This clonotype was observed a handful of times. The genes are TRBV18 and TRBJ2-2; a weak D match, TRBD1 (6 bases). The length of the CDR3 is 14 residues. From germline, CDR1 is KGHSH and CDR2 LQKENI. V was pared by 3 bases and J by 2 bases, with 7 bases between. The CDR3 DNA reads TGTGCCAGCTCACCGGACAGAAACACCGGGGAGCTGTTTTTT. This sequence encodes CASSPDRNTGELFF.

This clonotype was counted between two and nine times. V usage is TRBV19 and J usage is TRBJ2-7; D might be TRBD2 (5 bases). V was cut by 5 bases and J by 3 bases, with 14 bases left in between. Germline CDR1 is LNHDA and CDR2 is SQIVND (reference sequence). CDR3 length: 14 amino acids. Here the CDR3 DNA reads TGTGCCAGTAGTCTCACCGCGGGTTTCTACGAGCAGTACTTC. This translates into CASSLTAGFYEQYF.

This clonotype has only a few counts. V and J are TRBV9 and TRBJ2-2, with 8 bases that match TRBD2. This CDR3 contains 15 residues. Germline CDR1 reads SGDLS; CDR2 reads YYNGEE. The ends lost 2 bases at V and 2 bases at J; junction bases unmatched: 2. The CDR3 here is CASSVREVNTGELFF. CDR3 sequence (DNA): TGTGCCAGCAGCGTGCGGGAGGTAAACACCGGGGAGCTGTTTTTT.

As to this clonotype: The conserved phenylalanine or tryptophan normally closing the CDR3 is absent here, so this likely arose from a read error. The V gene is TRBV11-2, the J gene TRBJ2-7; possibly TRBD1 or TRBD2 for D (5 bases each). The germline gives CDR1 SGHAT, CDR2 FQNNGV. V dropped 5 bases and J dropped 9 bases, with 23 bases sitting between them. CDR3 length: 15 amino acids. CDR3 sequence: CASSQDRGTGVWQYL. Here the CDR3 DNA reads TGTGCCAGCAGCCAAGATAGAGGGACCGGTGTGTGGCAGTACCTC.

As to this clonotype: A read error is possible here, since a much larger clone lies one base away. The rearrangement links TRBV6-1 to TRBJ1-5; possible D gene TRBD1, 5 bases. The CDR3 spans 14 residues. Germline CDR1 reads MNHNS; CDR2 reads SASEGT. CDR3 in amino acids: CVSSDWRGAQPQHF. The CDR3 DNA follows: TGTGTCAGCAGTGATTGGAGGGGTGCTCAGCCCCAGCATTTT.

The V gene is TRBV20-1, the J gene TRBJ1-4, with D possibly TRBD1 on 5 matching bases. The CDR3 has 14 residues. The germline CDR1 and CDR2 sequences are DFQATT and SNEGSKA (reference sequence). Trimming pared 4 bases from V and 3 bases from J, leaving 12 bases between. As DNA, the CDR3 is TGCAGTGCTAACCGGGACCTATCTAATGAAAAACTGTTTTTT. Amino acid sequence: CSANRDLSNEKLFF.

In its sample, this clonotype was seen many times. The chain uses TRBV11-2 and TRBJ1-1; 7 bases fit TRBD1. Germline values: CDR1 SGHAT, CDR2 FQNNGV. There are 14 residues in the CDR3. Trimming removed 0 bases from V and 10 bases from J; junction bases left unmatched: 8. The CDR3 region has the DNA TGTGCCAGCAGCTTAGAAGCGTCAACAGGGGCAGCTTTCTTT. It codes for CASSLEASTGAAFF.

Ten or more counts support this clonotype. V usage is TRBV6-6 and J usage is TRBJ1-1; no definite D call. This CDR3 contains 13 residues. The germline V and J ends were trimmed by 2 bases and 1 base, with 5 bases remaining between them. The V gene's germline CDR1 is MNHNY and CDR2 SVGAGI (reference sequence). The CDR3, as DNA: TGTGCCAGCAGTTACGCGGGGAACACTGAAGCTTTCTTT. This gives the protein CASSYAGNTEAFF.

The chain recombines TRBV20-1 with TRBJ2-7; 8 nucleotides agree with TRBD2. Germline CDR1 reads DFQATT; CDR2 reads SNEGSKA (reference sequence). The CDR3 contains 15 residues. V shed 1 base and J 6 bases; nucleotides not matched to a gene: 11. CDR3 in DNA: TGCAGTGCTAGAGCGCTTAGCGGGGCCCCCGGCGAGCAGTACTTC. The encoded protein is CSARALSGAPGEQYF.

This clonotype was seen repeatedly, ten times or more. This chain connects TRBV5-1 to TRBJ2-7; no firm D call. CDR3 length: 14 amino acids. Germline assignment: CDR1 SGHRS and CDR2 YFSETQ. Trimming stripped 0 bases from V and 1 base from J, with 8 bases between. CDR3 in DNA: TGCGCCAGCAGCTTGGATCCAGCTTCCTACGAGCAGTACTTC. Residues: CASSLDPASYEQYF. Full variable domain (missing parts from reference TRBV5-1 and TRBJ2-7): KAGVTQTPRYLIKTRGQQVTLSCSPISGHRSVSWYQQTPGQGLQFLFEYFSETQRNKGNFPGRFSGRQFSNSRSEMNVSTLELGDSALYLCASSLDPASYEQYFGPGTRLTVT.

The CDR3 region is CASADYYEQYF. The DNA for the CDR3 is TGTGCCAGCGCAGATTACTACGAGCAGTACTTC. The chain joins TRBV6-2 or TRBV6-3 to TRBJ2-7; D is unresolved. Germline CDR1 reads MNHEY; CDR2 reads SVGEGT. The CDR3 has 11 amino acids. V lost 8 bases and J 3 bases, leaving 8 bases between the germline ends.

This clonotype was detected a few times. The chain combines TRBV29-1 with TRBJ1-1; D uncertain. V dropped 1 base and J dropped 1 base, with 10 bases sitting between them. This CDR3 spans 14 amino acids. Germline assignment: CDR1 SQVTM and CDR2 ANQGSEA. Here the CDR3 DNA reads TGCAGCGTTGAAGTTGCGCTGTCGAACACTGAAGCTTTCTTT. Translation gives CSVEVALSNTEAFF.

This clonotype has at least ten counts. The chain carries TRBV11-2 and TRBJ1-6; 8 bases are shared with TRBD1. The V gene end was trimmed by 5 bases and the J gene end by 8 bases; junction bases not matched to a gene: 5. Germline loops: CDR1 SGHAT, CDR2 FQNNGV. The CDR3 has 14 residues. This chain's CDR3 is CASSPGGLDSPLHF. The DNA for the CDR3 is TGTGCCAGCAGCCCAGGGGGCCTCGATTCACCCCTCCACTTT.

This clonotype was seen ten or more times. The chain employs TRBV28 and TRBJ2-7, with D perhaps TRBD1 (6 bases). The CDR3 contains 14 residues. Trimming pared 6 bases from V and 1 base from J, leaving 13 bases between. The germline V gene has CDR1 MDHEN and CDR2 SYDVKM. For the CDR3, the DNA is TGTGCCAGCAGCTTGGTCGGACAGTCCTACGAGCAGTACTTC. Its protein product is CASSLVGQSYEQYF.

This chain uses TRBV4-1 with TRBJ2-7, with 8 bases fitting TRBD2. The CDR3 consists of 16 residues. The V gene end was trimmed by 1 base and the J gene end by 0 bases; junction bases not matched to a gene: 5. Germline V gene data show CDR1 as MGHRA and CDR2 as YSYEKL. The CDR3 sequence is CASSQGTGGTSYEQYF. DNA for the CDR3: TGCGCCAGCAGCCAAGGTACGGGAGGGACCTCCTACGAGCAGTACTTC.

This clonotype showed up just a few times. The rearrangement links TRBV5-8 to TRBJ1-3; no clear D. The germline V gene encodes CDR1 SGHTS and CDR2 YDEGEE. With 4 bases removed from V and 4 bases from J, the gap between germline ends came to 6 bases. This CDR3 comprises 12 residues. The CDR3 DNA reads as TGTGCCAGCAGCGACGGAGGAAACACCATATATTTT. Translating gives CASSDGGNTIYF.

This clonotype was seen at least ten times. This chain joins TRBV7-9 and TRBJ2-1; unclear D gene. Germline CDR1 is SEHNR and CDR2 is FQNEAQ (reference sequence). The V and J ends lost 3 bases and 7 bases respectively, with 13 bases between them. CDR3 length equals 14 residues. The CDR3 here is CASSFGLEVNEQFF. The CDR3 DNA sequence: TGTGCCAGCAGCTTTGGGCTAGAGGTGAATGAGCAGTTCTTC.

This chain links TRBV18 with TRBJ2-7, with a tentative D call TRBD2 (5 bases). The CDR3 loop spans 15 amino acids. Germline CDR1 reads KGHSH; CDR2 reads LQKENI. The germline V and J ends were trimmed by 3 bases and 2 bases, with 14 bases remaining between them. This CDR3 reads CASSPRAEVPYEQYF. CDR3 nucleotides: TGTGCCAGCTCACCTCGGGCGGAGGTCCCCTACGAGCAGTACTTC. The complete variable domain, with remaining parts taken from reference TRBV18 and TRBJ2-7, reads NAGVMQNPRHLVRRRGQEARLRCSPMKGHSHVYWYRQLPEEGLKFMVYLQKENIIDESGMPKERFSAEFPKEGPSILRIQQVVRGDSAAYFCASSPRAEVPYEQYFGPGTRLTVT.

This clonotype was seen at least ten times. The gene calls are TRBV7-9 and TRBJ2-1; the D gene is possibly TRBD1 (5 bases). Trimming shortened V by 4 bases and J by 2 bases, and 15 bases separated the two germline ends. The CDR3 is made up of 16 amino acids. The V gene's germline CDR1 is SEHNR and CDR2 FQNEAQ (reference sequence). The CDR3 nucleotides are TGTGCCAGCAGCTCTCGAAGACAGATCCCCTACAATGAGCAGTTCTTC. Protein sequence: CASSSRRQIPYNEQFF.

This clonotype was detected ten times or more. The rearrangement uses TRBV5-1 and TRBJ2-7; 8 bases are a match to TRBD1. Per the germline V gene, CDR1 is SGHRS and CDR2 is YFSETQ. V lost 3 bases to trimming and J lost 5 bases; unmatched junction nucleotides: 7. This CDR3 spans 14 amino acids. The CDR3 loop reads CASSSGQGNDEQYF. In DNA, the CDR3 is TGCGCCAGCAGCTCCGGACAGGGAAACGACGAGCAGTACTTC.